The next 30 T cell receptor beta chains were all read from a single sample in a study of cytomegalovirus exposure and HLA in healthy donors. The PCR was carried out with 60 Vbeta primers and 13 Jbeta primers. Generated by immunoSEQ multiplex PCR, the TCRdb table keeps only in-frame clones and is missing some. This repertoire includes 45,000 to 60,000 clones. The sequencing input was PBMCs. The receptors derive from a male donor in good health and CMV-seronegative.

The chain uses TRBV7-9 and TRBJ2-3; 7 bases line up with TRBD2. Trimming removed 0 bases from V and 4 bases from J; junction bases left unmatched: 1. CDR1 and CDR2 (germline): SEHNR, FQNEAQ (reference sequence). This CDR3 is 14 amino acids long. CDR3 in amino acids: CASSLAGGADTQYF. DNA for the CDR3: TGTGCCAGCAGCTTAGCGGGAGGGGCAGATACGCAGTATTTT.

V is TRBV9 and J is TRBJ2-2, with 9 nucleotides matching TRBD1. J was trimmed by 2 bases and V by 4 bases; bases with no gene match: 6. Per the germline V gene, CDR1 is SGDLS and CDR2 is YYNGEE. The length of the CDR3 is 16 residues. CDR3 residues: CASSKPGQGNTGELFF. The CDR3 region has the DNA TGTGCCAGCAGCAAACCGGGACAGGGCAACACCGGGGAGCTGTTTTTT.

The rearrangement joins TRBV9 to TRBJ1-2; D not certain. The CDR3 is made up of 13 amino acids. The V and J ends lost 0 bases and 4 bases respectively, with 7 bases between them. CDR1 SGDLS and CDR2 YYNGEE come from the germline V gene. The CDR3 DNA follows: TGTGCCAGCAGCGTAGATGGAGGCTATGGCTACACCTTC. The encoded protein is CASSVDGGYGYTF.

V and J are TRBV7-2 and TRBJ2-1; tentative D call: TRBD1 (6 bases). The length of the CDR3 is 15 residues. CDR1 SGHTA and CDR2 FQGNSA come from the germline V gene. The V end was cut by 5 bases, the J end by 5 bases, with 16 bases between. The DNA for the CDR3 is TGTGCCAGCAGCACCTCGGGTGCAGGGGACAATGAGCAGTTCTTC. Residues: CASSTSGAGDNEQFF.

V is TRBV7-3 and J is TRBJ1-1; D not resolved. The V gene lost 3 bases and the J gene lost 1 base, with 6 bases spanning the gap. This CDR3 region has 13 residues. Germline CDR1 is SGHTA and CDR2 is FQGTGA. The chain's CDR3 is CASSFSQNTEAFF. The CDR3 bases are TGTGCCAGCAGCTTTTCACAGAACACTGAAGCTTTCTTT.

CDR3 DNA sequence: TGCGCCAGCAGCCAAGTGGGGGGGCCGTACAATGAGCAGTTCTTC. It is translated as CASSQVGGPYNEQFF. The chain links TRBV4-1 to TRBJ2-1; weak D call: TRBD2 (7 bases). The germline V and J ends were trimmed by 1 base and 4 bases, with 11 bases remaining between them. This CDR3 region has 15 residues. Germline V gene data show CDR1 as MGHRA and CDR2 as YSYEKL.

The chain joins TRBV14 to TRBJ1-6; D is perhaps TRBD1 (6 bases). The V and J ends lost 4 bases and 10 bases respectively, with 14 bases between them. Germline V gene lookup returns CDR1 SGHDN and CDR2 FVKESK. This CDR3 spans 14 amino acids. The CDR3 DNA sequence: TGTGCCAGCAGCCCACAGGGATGGAGGTCACCCCTCCACTTT. Amino acid sequence: CASSPQGWRSPLHF.

The rearrangement joins TRBV4-3 to TRBJ1-4; D gene unclear. The CDR3 runs 17 residues. V was cut by 0 bases and J by 0 bases, with 11 bases left in between. Germline V gene lookup returns CDR1 LGHNA and CDR2 YSLEER. In nucleotides, the CDR3 is TGCGCCAGCAGCCAAGATCTTTCCCGGGCAACTAATGAAAAACTGTTTTTT. This sequence encodes CASSQDLSRATNEKLFF.

V gene TRBV5-4 combines with J gene TRBJ2-3; 12 bases are shared with TRBD2. This CDR3 comprises 16 residues. Looked up from germline, CDR1 is SGHNT and CDR2 is YYREEE (reference sequence). Trimming removed 2 bases from V and 1 base from J; junction bases left unmatched: 2. CDR3 in amino acids: CASSLRLAGGTDTQYF. In DNA, the CDR3 is TGTGCCAGCAGCTTAAGACTAGCGGGGGGCACAGATACGCAGTATTTT.

By frequency, this clone is medium-sized. This chain links TRBV4-3 with TRBJ2-7; no firm D call. Germline CDR1 is LGHNA and CDR2 is YSLEER. The CDR3 length is 14 residues. Trimming took off 1 base at V and 6 bases at J, with 13 bases between the two ends. CDR3 sequence: CASSQGPQPGEQYF. As DNA, the CDR3 is TGCGCCAGCAGCCAAGGCCCTCAACCCGGCGAGCAGTACTTC.

The chain employs TRBV6-5 and TRBJ2-7, with TRBD1 matching over 8 bases. This CDR3 comprises 12 residues. V dropped 6 bases and J dropped 5; count of bases not matched to a gene: 3. Germline values: CDR1 MNHEY, CDR2 SVGAGI. DNA of the CDR3: TGTGCCAGCAGCCCGACAGGGGACGAGCAGTACTTC. Its translation: CASSPTGDEQYF.

This CDR3 is CASSLRGRDFLSGNTIYF. CDR3 in DNA: TGTGCCAGCAGCTTGAGGGGTAGAGACTTCCTCTCTGGAAACACCATATATTTT. V and J are TRBV5-5 and TRBJ1-3; a possible D gene is TRBD1 (5 bases). CDR1 SGHKS and CDR2 YYEKEE come from the germline V gene (reference sequence). The germline V and J ends were trimmed by 1 base and 0 bases, with 17 bases remaining between them. This CDR3 spans 18 amino acids.

The V and J genes are TRBV9 and TRBJ1-2; TRBD1 might be the D (5 bases). Trimming cost V 4 bases and J 1 base, with 8 bases left between them. The CDR3 covers 13 residues. Germline CDR1 SGDLS, CDR2 YYNGEE. The CDR3 DNA follows: TGTGCCAGCAGCCCCCAGGGTAACTATGGCTACACCTTC. It yields the protein CASSPQGNYGYTF.

By frequency, this clone is medium-sized. This chain uses TRBV7-9 with TRBJ2-1, with D unresolved. Germline V lookup: CDR1 SEHNR, CDR2 FQNEAQ (reference sequence). The CDR3 is made up of 12 amino acids. With 5 bases removed from V and 6 bases from J, the gap between germline ends came to 8 bases. CDR3 DNA: TGTGCCAGCAGCCCCCCGGGCAATGAGCAGTTCTTC. It is translated as CASSPPGNEQFF.

The V call is TRBV18, the J call TRBJ2-3, with D possibly matching TRBD2 (5 bases). The CDR3 sequence is 16 residues long. The V end lost 6 bases, the J end lost 2 bases, and 18 bases lay between the germline ends. Germline lookup yields CDR1 KGHSH and CDR2 LQKENI. As DNA, the CDR3 is TGTGCCAGCTCCGGATCCGGGATAGGGATCACAGATACGCAGTATTTT. Its protein product is CASSGSGIGITDTQYF. The full variable domain, with the rest looked up from reference TRBV18 and TRBJ2-3, is NAGVMQNPRHLVRRRGQEARLRCSPMKGHSHVYWYRQLPEEGLKFMVYLQKENIIDESGMPKERFSAEFPKEGPSILRIQQVVRGDSAAYFCASSGSGIGITDTQYFGPGTRLTVL.

V and J are TRBV4-2 and TRBJ2-7; possibly TRBD1 for D (6 bases). Germline assignment: CDR1 LGHNA and CDR2 YNFKEQ. The CDR3 consists of 15 residues. Trimming cost V 5 bases and J 3 bases, with 17 bases left between them. Here the CDR3 DNA reads TGTGCCAGCAGCTCCCCGGGACAAAGAGGCTACGAGCAGTACTTC. Its protein is CASSSPGQRGYEQYF.

The DNA of the CDR3 is TGTGCCAGCAGCCTTACCGGGACACCGAACACCGGGGAGCTGTTTTTT. It is translated as CASSLTGTPNTGELFF. V usage is TRBV7-9 and J usage is TRBJ2-2, with a weak D call TRBD1 (6 bases). The V gene's germline CDR1 is SEHNR and CDR2 FQNEAQ (reference sequence). CDR3 length: 16 residues. V was cut by 5 bases and J by 0 bases, with 13 bases left in between.

V usage is TRBV18 and J usage is TRBJ2-7, with 9 bases lining up with TRBD1. V dropped 1 base and J dropped 6; count of bases not matched to a gene: 4. CDR3 length: 14 residues. The germline CDR1 and CDR2 sequences are KGHSH and LQKENI. The CDR3 coding sequence is TGTGCCAGCTCACCACGGGGACAGGGCGTCGAGCAGTACTTC. This codes for CASSPRGQGVEQYF.

The CDR3 DNA follows: TGTGCCAGCAGTTACCTTAGCGGGAGGGCCTACTACGAGCAGTACTTC. Encoded protein: CASSYLSGRAYYEQYF. The chain carries TRBV6-5 and TRBJ2-7; 11 positions match TRBD2. V dropped 2 bases and J dropped 3; count of bases not matched to a gene: 6. The length of the CDR3 is 16 residues. Germline V gene lookup returns CDR1 MNHEY and CDR2 SVGAGI.

The chain is built from TRBV18 and TRBJ2-7; the match to TRBD1 covers 12 bases. The V gene's germline CDR1 is KGHSH and CDR2 LQKENI. This CDR3 has 14 residues. The J segment lost 5 bases and the V segment lost 4 bases, leaving 3 bases of the junction unmatched. This CDR3 reads CASSRDRGRDEQYF. The CDR3 DNA follows: TGTGCCAGCTCACGGGACAGGGGGCGGGACGAGCAGTACTTC.

V is TRBV4-3 and J is TRBJ2-1; possible D gene TRBD2, 6 bases. There are 16 residues in the CDR3. Germline CDR1 is LGHNA and CDR2 is YSLEER. V lost 3 bases to trimming and J lost 5 bases, with 17 bases between them. DNA of the CDR3: TGCGCCAGCAGCCAGAATAGCGGCGGGGACGACAATGAGCAGTTCTTC. It translates to CASSQNSGGDDNEQFF.

This chain connects TRBV2 to TRBJ2-1; perhaps TRBD2 as D (6 bases). V lost 6 bases, J lost 10 bases, and 13 bases lay in between. From germline, CDR1 is SNHLY and CDR2 FYNNEI. The CDR3 is 12 residues long. CDR3 sequence: CASRASVGEQFF. The CDR3, as DNA: TGTGCCAGCAGGGCTAGCGTGGGCGAGCAGTTCTTC.

V is TRBV28 and J is TRBJ2-5; no reliable D call. The germline V and J ends were trimmed by 3 bases and 1 base, with 6 bases remaining between them. Germline V CDR1 and CDR2: MDHEN, SYDVKM. This CDR3 is 13 amino acids long. CDR3 bases: TGTGCCAGCAGTTTGGGCCGCCAAGAGACCCAGTACTTC. Translated, it gives CASSLGRQETQYF.

V is TRBV7-2 and J is TRBJ2-7; TRBD2 aligns across 8 bases. Germline CDR1 is SGHTA and CDR2 is FQGNSA. The CDR3 runs to 17 residues. After removal of 5 bases from V and 6 bases from J, the junction contained 18 bases not matched to a gene. DNA for the CDR3: TGTGCCAGCAGCCCGGGGGCGCCGGGAGGGCCTAGGGGCGAGCAGTACTTC. It is translated as CASSPGAPGGPRGEQYF.

The chain recombines TRBV7-9 with TRBJ2-7; no clear D gene. This CDR3 is 13 amino acids long. Trimming stripped 4 bases from V and 3 bases from J, with 10 bases between. From germline, CDR1 is SEHNR and CDR2 FQNEAQ (reference sequence). Here the CDR3 DNA reads TGTGCCAGCAGCTCCCTGGGCCACTACGAGCAGTACTTC. This codes for CASSSLGHYEQYF. Based on the CDR3 plus reference TRBV7-9 and TRBJ2-7, the full variable domain is DTGVSQNPRHKITKRGQNVTFRCDPISEHNRLYWYRQTLGQGPEFLTYFQNEAQLEKSRLLSDRFSAERPKGSFSTLEIQRTEQGDSAMYLCASSSLGHYEQYFGPGTRLTVT.

The chain has TRBV9 and TRBJ1-4; no firm D call. Between the trimmed V and J ends, which lost 4 bases and 0 bases, there was a span of 13 bases. CDR3 size: 16 residues. Germline V lookup: CDR1 SGDLS, CDR2 YYNGEE. The CDR3 DNA reads TGTGCCAGCAGCTATGGATCAGGTGCAACTAATGAAAAACTGTTTTTT. Translation gives CASSYGSGATNEKLFF. The full variable domain, completed using reference TRBV9 and TRBJ1-4, is DSGVTQTPKHLITATGQRVTLRCSPRSGDLSVYWYQQSLDQGLQFLIQYYNGEERAKGNILERFSAQQFPDLHSELNLSSLELGDSALYFCASSYGSGATNEKLFFGSGTQLSVL.

The chain joins TRBV4-1 to TRBJ1-4; TRBD1 agrees at 9 bases. The germline gives CDR1 MGHRA, CDR2 YSYEKL. V was clipped by 6 bases and J by 8 bases; unmatched bases: 7. The CDR3 spans 14 residues. The CDR3 nucleotides read TGCGCCAGCAGTAGACAGGGGGTTAGAGAAAAACTGTTTTTT. It codes for CASSRQGVREKLFF.

The V call is TRBV7-9, the J call TRBJ2-5, with 9 nucleotides matching TRBD1. The germline V gene encodes CDR1 SEHNR and CDR2 FQNEAQ (reference sequence). Losses at the gene ends were 6 bases for V and 5 bases for J; bases not matched to a gene: 4. The CDR3 runs to 13 residues. CDR3: CASSRQGVETQYF. The CDR3 DNA reads TGTGCCAGCAGTCGACAGGGGGTGGAGACCCAGTACTTC. The full variable domain, its missing parts supplied by reference TRBV7-9 and TRBJ2-5, is DTGVSQNPRHKITKRGQNVTFRCDPISEHNRLYWYRQTLGQGPEFLTYFQNEAQLEKSRLLSDRFSAERPKGSFSTLEIQRTEQGDSAMYLCASSRQGVETQYFGPGTRLLVL.

The chain combines TRBV28 with TRBJ2-5, with TRBD2 identical over 8 bases. CDR1 and CDR2 (germline): MDHEN, SYDVKM. The V segment lost 3 bases and the J segment 5 bases; nucleotides outside the gene matches: 14. The CDR3 extends over 17 amino acids. The DNA of the CDR3 is TGTGCCAGCAGTTTGGCCCGGGGGGGCGGGAGCGGGGAGACCCAGTACTTC. Amino acids: CASSLARGGGSGETQYF.

J is TRBJ2-1 and V is TRBV25-1, with 11 bases that match TRBD1. V shed 5 bases and J 8 bases; nucleotides not matched to a gene: 14. The CDR3 consists of 17 residues. The germline V gene encodes CDR1 MGHDK and CDR2 SYGVNS. The CDR3 reads CASSPLEGDRGYHEQFF. CDR3 sequence (DNA): TGTGCCAGCAGTCCCCTGGAAGGGGACAGGGGGTATCATGAGCAGTTCTTC.